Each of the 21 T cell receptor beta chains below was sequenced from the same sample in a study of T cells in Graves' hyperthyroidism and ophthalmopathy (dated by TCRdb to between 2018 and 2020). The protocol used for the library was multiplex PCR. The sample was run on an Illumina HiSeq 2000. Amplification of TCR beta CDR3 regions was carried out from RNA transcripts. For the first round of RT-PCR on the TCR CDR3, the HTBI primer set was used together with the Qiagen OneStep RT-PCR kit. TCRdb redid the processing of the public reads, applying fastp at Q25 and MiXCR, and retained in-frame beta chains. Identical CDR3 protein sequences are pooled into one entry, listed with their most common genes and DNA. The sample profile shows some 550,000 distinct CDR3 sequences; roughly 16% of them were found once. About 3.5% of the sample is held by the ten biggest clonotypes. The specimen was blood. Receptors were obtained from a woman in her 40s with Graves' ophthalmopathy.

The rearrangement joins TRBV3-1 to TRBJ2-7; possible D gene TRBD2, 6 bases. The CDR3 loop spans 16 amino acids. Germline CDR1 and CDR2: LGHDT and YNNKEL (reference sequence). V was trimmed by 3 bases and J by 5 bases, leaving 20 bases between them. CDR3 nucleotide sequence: TGTGCCAGCAGCCAGGTCCGGGACTCCTACCTCCACGAGCAGTACTTC. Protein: CASSQVRDSYLHEQYF.

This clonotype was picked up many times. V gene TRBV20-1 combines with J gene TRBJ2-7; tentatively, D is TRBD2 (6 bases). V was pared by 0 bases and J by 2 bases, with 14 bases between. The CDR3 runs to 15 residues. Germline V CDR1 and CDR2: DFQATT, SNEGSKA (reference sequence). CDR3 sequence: CSARDPGRGPYEQYF. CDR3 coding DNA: TGCAGTGCTAGAGACCCAGGGCGGGGACCCTACGAGCAGTACTTC.

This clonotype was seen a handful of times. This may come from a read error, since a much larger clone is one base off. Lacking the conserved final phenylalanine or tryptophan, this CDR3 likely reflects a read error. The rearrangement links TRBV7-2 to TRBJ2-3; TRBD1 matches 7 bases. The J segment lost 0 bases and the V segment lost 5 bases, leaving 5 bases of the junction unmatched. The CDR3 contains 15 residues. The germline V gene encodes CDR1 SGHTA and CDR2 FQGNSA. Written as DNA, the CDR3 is TGTGCCAGCAGCGACCGGGACAGAAGCACAGATACGCAGTATTAT. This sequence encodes CASSDRDRSTDTQYY.

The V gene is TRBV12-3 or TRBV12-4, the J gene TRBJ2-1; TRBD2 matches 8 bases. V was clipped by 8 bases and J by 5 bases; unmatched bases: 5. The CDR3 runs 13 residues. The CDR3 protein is CASQRGRDNEQFF. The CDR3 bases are TGTGCCAGCCAGCGGGGGAGAGACAATGAGCAGTTCTTC.

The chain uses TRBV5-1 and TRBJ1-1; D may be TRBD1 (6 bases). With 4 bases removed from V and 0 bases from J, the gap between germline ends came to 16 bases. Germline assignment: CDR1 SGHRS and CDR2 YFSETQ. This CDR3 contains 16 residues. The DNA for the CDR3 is TGCGCCAGCAGCCGACAGGCAACTTCTATGAACACTGAAGCTTTCTTT. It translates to CASSRQATSMNTEAFF. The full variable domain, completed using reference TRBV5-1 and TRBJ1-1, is KAGVTQTPRYLIKTRGQQVTLSCSPISGHRSVSWYQQTPGQGLQFLFEYFSETQRNKGNFPGRFSGRQFSNSRSEMNVSTLELGDSALYLCASSRQATSMNTEAFFGQGTRLTVV.

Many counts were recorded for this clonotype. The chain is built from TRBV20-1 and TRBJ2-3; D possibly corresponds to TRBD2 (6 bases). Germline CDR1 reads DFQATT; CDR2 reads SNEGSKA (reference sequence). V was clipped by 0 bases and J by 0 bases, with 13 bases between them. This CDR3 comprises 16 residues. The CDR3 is CSARDPGGTSTDTQYF. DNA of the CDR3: TGCAGTGCTAGAGATCCCGGCGGGACTAGCACAGATACGCAGTATTTT.

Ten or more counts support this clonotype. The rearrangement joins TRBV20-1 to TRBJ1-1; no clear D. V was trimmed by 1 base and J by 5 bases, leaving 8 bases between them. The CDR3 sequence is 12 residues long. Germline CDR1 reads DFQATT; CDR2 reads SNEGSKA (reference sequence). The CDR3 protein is CSARVTETEAFF. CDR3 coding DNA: TGCAGTGCTAGAGTTACAGAGACTGAAGCTTTCTTT.

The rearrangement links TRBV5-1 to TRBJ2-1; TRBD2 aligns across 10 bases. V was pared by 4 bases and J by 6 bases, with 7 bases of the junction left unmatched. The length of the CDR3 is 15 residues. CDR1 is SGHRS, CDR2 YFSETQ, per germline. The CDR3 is CASSRRVAGGNEQFF. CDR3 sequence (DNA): TGCGCCAGCAGCCGCAGGGTAGCGGGAGGCAATGAGCAGTTCTTC.

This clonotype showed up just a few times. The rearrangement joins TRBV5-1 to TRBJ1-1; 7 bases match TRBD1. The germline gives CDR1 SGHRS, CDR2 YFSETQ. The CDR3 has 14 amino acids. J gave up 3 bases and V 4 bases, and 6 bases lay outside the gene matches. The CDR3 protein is CASSKGAGDTEAFF. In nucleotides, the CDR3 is TGCGCCAGCAGCAAGGGGGCGGGGGACACTGAAGCTTTCTTT.

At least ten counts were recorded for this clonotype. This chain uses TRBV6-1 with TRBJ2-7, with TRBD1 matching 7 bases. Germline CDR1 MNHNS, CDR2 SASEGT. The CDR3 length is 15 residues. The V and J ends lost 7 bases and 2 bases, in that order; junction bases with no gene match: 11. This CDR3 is CASIKGTAETYEQYF. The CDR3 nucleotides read TGTGCCAGCATCAAAGGGACAGCCGAGACCTACGAGCAGTACTTC.

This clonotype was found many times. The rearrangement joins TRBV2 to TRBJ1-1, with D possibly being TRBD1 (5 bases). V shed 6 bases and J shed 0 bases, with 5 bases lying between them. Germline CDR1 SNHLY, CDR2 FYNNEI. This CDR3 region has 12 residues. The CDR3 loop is CASRGLNTEAFF. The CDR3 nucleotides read TGTGCCAGCAGGGGGCTGAACACTGAAGCTTTCTTT.

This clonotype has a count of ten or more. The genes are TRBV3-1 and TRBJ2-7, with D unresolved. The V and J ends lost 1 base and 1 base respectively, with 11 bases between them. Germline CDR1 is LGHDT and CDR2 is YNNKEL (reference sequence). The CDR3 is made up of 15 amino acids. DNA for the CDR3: TGTGCCAGCAGCCAAGGCCAGAACCCTTCCTACGAGCAGTACTTC. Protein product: CASSQGQNPSYEQYF.

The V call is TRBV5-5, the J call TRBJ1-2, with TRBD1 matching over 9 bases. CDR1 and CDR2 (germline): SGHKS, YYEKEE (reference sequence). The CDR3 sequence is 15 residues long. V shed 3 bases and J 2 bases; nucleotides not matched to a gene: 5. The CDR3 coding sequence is TGTGCCAGCAGCTACACCGGGACAGGGAACTATGGCTACACCTTC. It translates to CASSYTGTGNYGYTF.

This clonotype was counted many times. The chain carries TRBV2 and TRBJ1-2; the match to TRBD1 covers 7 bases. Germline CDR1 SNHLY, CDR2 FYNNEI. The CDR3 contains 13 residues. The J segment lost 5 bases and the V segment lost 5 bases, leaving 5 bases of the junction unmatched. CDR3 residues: CASSYTGDYGYTF. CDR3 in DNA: TGTGCCAGCAGTTACACAGGGGATTATGGCTACACCTTC.

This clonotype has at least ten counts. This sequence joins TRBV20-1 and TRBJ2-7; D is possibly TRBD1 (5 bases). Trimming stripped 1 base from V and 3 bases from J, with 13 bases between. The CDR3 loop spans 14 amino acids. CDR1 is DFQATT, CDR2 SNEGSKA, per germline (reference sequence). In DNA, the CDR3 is TGCAGTGCTAGAGGTCCCAGGGAAGACTACGAGCAGTACTTC. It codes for CSARGPREDYEQYF.

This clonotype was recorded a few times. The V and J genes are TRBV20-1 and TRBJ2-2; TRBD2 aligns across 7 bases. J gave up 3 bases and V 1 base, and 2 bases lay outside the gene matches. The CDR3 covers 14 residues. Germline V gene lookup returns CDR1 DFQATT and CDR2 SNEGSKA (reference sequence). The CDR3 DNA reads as TGCAGTGCTAGAGTAGGACTAGACACCGGGGAGCTGTTTTTT. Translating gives CSARVGLDTGELFF.

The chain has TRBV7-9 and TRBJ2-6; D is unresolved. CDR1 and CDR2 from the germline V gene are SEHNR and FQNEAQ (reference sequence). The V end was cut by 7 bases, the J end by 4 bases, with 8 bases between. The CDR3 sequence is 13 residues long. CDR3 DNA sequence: TGTGCCAGCATAAAATCGGGGGCCAACGTCCTGACTTTC. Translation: CASIKSGANVLTF. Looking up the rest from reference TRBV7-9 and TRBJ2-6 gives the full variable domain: DTGVSQNPRHKITKRGQNVTFRCDPISEHNRLYWYRQTLGQGPEFLTYFQNEAQLEKSRLLSDRFSAERPKGSFSTLEIQRTEQGDSAMYLCASIKSGANVLTFGAGSRLTVL.

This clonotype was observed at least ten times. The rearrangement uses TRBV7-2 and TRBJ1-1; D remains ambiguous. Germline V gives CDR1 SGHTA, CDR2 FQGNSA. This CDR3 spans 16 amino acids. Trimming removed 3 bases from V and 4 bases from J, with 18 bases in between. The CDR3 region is CASSLMAAGVGTEAFF. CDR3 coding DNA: TGTGCCAGCAGCTTGATGGCCGCGGGAGTGGGCACTGAAGCTTTCTTT.

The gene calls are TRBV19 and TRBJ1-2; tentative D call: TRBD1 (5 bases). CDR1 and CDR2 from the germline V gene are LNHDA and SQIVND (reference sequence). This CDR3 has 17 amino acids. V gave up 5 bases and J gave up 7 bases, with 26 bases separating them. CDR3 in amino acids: CASSLHLGPQGGGGYTF. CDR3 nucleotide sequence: TGTGCCAGTAGTCTACATCTCGGGCCGCAGGGCGGTGGTGGCTACACCTTC.

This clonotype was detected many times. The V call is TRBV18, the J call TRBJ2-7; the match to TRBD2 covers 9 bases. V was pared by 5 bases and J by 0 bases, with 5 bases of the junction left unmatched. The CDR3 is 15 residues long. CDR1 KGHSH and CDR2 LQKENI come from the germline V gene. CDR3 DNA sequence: TGTGCCAGCTCAAACGAGCGGGAGGCCTCCTACGAGCAGTACTTC. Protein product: CASSNEREASYEQYF.

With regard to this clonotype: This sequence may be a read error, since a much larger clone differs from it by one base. CDR3 region: CAWTRGGPGELFF. Here the CDR3 DNA reads TGTGCCTGGACGCGGGGAGGGCCCGGGGAGCTGTTTTTT. The V gene is TRBV30, the J gene TRBJ2-2, with 7 bases that match TRBD2. After removal of 4 bases from V and 6 bases from J, the junction contained 5 bases not matched to a gene. The CDR3 has 13 residues. The germline V gene encodes CDR1 GTSNPN and CDR2 SVGIG (reference sequence).